A single sample gave rise to the 14 T cell receptor beta chains below, sequenced in a study of shared clonotypes between healthy human individuals. Sequencing was performed with immunoSEQ multiplex PCR; in TCRdb, only in-frame clones are kept and a portion is missing. This table holds some 2.4 million clones, approximately 93% found once. Input material: naive CD4+ T cells from PBMCs. Described subset: CD45RA+ positively selected. Receptors were obtained from a man younger than 35 in good health. Some clones in this sample may be carry-over from other donors' samples.

The chain recombines TRBV6-5 with TRBJ1-5, with D unresolved. Germline loops: CDR1 MNHEY, CDR2 SVGAGI. The ends were cut back, 0 bases at V and 6 bases at J, with 12 bases in the middle. The length of the CDR3 is 15 residues. The CDR3 sequence is CASSYSPLGGQPQHF. In DNA form, the CDR3 reads TGTGCCAGCAGTTACTCCCCCCTGGGTGGTCAGCCCCAGCATTTT.

The count of this clone is one. This chain uses TRBV28 with TRBJ1-2; 7 bases fit TRBD1. Per the germline V gene, CDR1 is MDHEN and CDR2 is SYDVKM. V lost 11 bases to trimming and J lost 0 bases; unmatched junction nucleotides: 9. The length of the CDR3 is 14 residues. The CDR3 region has the DNA TGTGCCGGCCGGGAGCAGGGGGCTAACTATGGCTACACCTTC. Translating gives CAGREQGANYGYTF.

The chain is built from TRBV6-5 and TRBJ2-3; TRBD1 aligns across 10 bases. The V gene end was trimmed by 0 bases and the J gene end by 4 bases; junction bases not matched to a gene: 4. This CDR3 is 16 amino acids long. Germline CDR1 MNHEY, CDR2 SVGAGI. CDR3 residues: CASSYSGTGAPDTQYF. The CDR3 DNA is TGTGCCAGCAGTTACTCCGGGACAGGGGCACCAGATACGCAGTATTTT.

This clone was seen a single time. The CDR3 coding sequence is TGTGCCAGCAGGCACCGGGACATCTCTGAAGCTTTCTTT. Protein sequence: CASRHRDISEAFF. This sequence joins TRBV27 and TRBJ1-1; TRBD1 might be the D (6 bases). Germline V gene sequence: CDR1 MNHEY, CDR2 SMNVEV (reference sequence). V was clipped by 6 bases and J by 6 bases, with 14 bases between them. The CDR3 extends over 13 amino acids.

Remarks on this clone: The same CDR3 can be traced to other DNA sequences in this sample. This chain joins TRBV5-1 and TRBJ2-5; D gene ambiguous. This CDR3 is built from 12 residues. CDR1 and CDR2 (germline): SGHRS, YFSETQ. Trimming shortened V by 1 base and J by 5 bases, and 6 bases separated the two germline ends. The CDR3: CASSLISETQYF. CDR3 nucleotides: TGCGCCAGCAGCTTGATTTCGGAGACCCAGTACTTC.

The chain has TRBV20-1 and TRBJ2-5; a weak D match, TRBD1 (6 bases). The V gene's germline CDR1 is DFQATT and CDR2 SNEGSKA (reference sequence). The V end was cut by 8 bases, the J end by 4 bases, with 11 bases between. The CDR3 consists of 11 residues. CDR3 region: CSPDRRETQYF. CDR3 DNA: TGCAGTCCCGACAGGAGAGAGACCCAGTACTTC.

The gene calls are TRBV28 and TRBJ2-1, with TRBD2 matching over 10 bases. This CDR3 spans 17 amino acids. Germline loops: CDR1 MDHEN, CDR2 SYDVKM. J gave up 8 bases and V 6 bases, and 16 bases lay outside the gene matches. Here the CDR3 reads CASSLAGLALDIDEQFF. DNA for the CDR3: TGTGCCAGCAGCCTCGCGGGACTAGCGTTGGACATTGATGAGCAGTTCTTC.

V gene TRBV18 combines with J gene TRBJ1-4; a weak D match, TRBD1 (5 bases). The germline V and J ends were trimmed by 6 bases and 7 bases, with 18 bases remaining between them. There are 15 residues in the CDR3. Germline lookup yields CDR1 KGHSH and CDR2 LQKENI. CDR3 DNA: TGTGCCAGCTCGCCTGGGGCCACTCGGGGTGAAAAACTGTTTTTT. It is translated as CASSPGATRGEKLFF.

In regard to this clone: Germline is not matched at one junction end, which may reflect a read error. The identical CDR3 is also encoded by other nucleotide sequences in the sample. The chain has TRBV28 and TRBJ1-2; 7 positions match TRBD1. The CDR3 totals 12 residues. Germline CDR1 and CDR2: MDHEN and SYDVKM. CDR3 residues: CASSPTGSGYTF. The CDR3, as DNA: TGCGCCAGCAGTCCGACAGGGTCCGGCTACACCTTC.

The J gene is TRBJ2-3, the V gene TRBV27; a possible D gene is TRBD2 (5 bases). Germline V gene data show CDR1 as MNHEY and CDR2 as SMNVEV (reference sequence). There are 14 residues in the CDR3. Trimming removed 6 bases from V and 3 bases from J, with 13 bases in between. The CDR3 nucleotides are TGTGCCAGCAGCCCCAACCGGGGAACAGATACGCAGTATTTT. Translating gives CASSPNRGTDTQYF.

The chain recombines TRBV7-3 with TRBJ2-5, with D perhaps assigned TRBD1 or TRBD2 (5 bases each). The CDR3 consists of 14 residues. The germline V and J ends were trimmed by 1 base and 4 bases, with 10 bases remaining between them. Germline V CDR1 and CDR2: SGHTA, FQGTGA. The CDR3 region has the DNA TGTGCCAGCAGCTTAATGGGGACCCCAGAGACCCAGTACTTC. Amino acids: CASSLMGTPETQYF.

The chain joins TRBV21-1 to TRBJ2-7; TRBD1, the table's D call, was not compared with the DNA. TRBV21-1 is a pseudogene. The CDR3 runs to 17 residues. CDR3 sequence reads: CASSKKGHRDKTYEQYF. The CDR3 bases are TGTGCCAGCAGCAAAAAGGGCCACAGGGATAAAACCTACGAGCAGTACTTC.

This chain uses TRBV28 with TRBJ1-6; maybe TRBD1 (5 bases). V was cut by 2 bases and J by 7 bases, with 12 bases left in between. The CDR3 spans 15 residues. CDR1 and CDR2 (germline): MDHEN, SYDVKM. The CDR3 reads CASSLPDSRNSPLHF. CDR3 DNA: TGTGCCAGCAGTTTACCCGACAGCCGGAATTCACCCCTCCACTTT.

The J gene is TRBJ2-3, the V gene TRBV5-1, with TRBD1 as a possible D gene (6 bases). Germline loops: CDR1 SGHRS, CDR2 YFSETQ. V lost 4 bases to trimming and J lost 1 base, with 19 bases between them. The CDR3 is made up of 17 amino acids. This CDR3 reads CASSRGHSTVGTDTQYF. CDR3 coding DNA: TGCGCCAGCAGCAGGGGACATTCGACGGTCGGCACAGATACGCAGTATTTT.